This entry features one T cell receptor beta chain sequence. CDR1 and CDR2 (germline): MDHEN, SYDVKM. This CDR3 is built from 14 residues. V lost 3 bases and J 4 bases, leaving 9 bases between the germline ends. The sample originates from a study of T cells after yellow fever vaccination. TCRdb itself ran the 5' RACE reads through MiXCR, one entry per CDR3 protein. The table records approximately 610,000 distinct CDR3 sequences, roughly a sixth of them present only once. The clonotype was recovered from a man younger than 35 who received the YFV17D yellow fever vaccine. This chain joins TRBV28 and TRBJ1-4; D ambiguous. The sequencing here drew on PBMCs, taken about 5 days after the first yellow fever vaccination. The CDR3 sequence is CASSFSGINEKLFF. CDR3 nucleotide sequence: TGTGCCAGCAGTTTTTCAGGTATTAATGAAAAACTGTTTTTT.